This is a list of T cell receptor beta chains from one sample in a study of response to subunit inactivated influenza vaccine. TCRdb redid the calling of the RT-PCR reads with MiXCR, one entry per CDR3 protein. Among about 520,000 distinct CDR3 sequences listed, roughly 25% were seen once. Sequencing used CD4+ T cells sorted from PBMCs, obtained around 5 days after vaccination. The receptors here all came from a man aged 45-60 years who received an inactivated influenza vaccine. Both conserved end residues are part of each CDR3. Fields, in order: V gene, clone size, J gene, D gene, CDR3 protein, CDR3 DNA. D genes are given only for firm matches. Clone size appears in some rows only: once, few, many, or a class for an expanded clone.

TRBV24-1	NA	TRBJ2-2	NA	CATSAGTMNTGELFF	TGTGCCACCAGTGCCGGGACAATGAACACCGGGGAGCTGTTTTTT
TRBV6-1	many	TRBJ1-4	TRBD1	CASTATGNTNEKLFF	TGTGCCAGCACCGCGACAGGGAACACTAATGAAAAACTGTTTTTT
TRBV5-1	few	TRBJ2-7	NA	CASSYIGTDYEQYF	TGCGCCAGCAGCTATATTGGAACAGACTACGAGCAGTACTTC
TRBV18	many	TRBJ2-5	NA	CASSPRRGQETQYF	TGTGCCAGCTCACCACGGCGGGGACAAGAGACCCAGTACTTC
TRBV27	NA	TRBJ2-5	NA	CASSSYSIGQETQYF	TGTGCCAGCAGCTCATATAGCATCGGACAAGAGACCCAGTACTTC
TRBV10-3	NA	TRBJ1-6	NA	CAISGGPSGSPLHF	TGTGCCATCAGTGGGGGCCCTTCGGGTTCACCCCTCCACTTT
TRBV20-1	few	TRBJ2-7	NA	CSARTIVGEQYF	TGCAGTGCTCGAACGATAGTGGGCGAGCAGTACTTC
TRBV12-3/TRBV12-4	many	TRBJ1-1	NA	CASSSTALNTEAFF	TGTGCCAGCAGTTCGACAGCTTTAAACACTGAAGCTTTCTTT
TRBV7-3	NA	TRBJ2-3	NA	CASSPRSRDTDTQYF	TGTGCCAGCAGCCCTCGTAGCCGGGACACAGATACGCAGTATTTT
TRBV7-9	NA	TRBJ1-1	NA	CASSSNPGRMNTEAFF	TGTGCCAGCAGCTCAAATCCGGGACGGATGAACACTGAAGCTTTCTTT
TRBV15	NA	TRBJ2-2	TRBD2	CATSLTGTSTGELFF	TGTGCCACCAGCCTAACCGGGACTAGCACCGGGGAGCTGTTTTTT
TRBV12-3/TRBV12-4	many	TRBJ2-2	NA	CASSFRAGGELFF	TGTGCCAGCAGTTTCCGGGCGGGAGGGGAGCTGTTTTTT
TRBV20-1	NA	TRBJ2-5	NA	CSAGPVGTQYF	TGCAGTGCTGGCCCGGTAGGGACCCAGTACTTC
TRBV10-3	few	TRBJ2-1	NA	CAISEPYNEQFF	TGTGCCATCAGTGAGCCGTACAATGAGCAGTTCTTC
TRBV9	NA	TRBJ2-3	NA	CASSVGGGWADTQYF	TGTGCCAGCAGCGTAGGAGGGGGTTGGGCAGATACGCAGTATTTT
TRBV5-1	NA	TRBJ1-1	NA	CASSVVRGFEAFF	TGCGCCAGCAGCGTTGTTCGTGGTTTTGAAGCTTTCTTT
TRBV7-2	NA	TRBJ2-5	NA	CASSRGLSETQYF	TGTGCCAGCAGCCGCGGACTGTCGGAGACCCAGTACTTC
TRBV20-1	NA	TRBJ2-7	NA	CSARLVTGSYEQYF	TGCAGTGCGCGATTGGTGACGGGGTCCTACGAGCAGTACTTC
TRBV7-8	NA	TRBJ1-1	TRBD1	CASSPRDSQNTEAFF	TGTGCCAGCAGCCCCCGGGACAGTCAGAACACTGAAGCTTTCTTT
TRBV15	NA	TRBJ2-3	NA	CATSRGAQLSFSTDTQYF	TGTGCCACCAGCAGAGGGGCCCAGCTGAGTTTTAGCACAGATACGCAGTATTTT
TRBV7-2	NA	TRBJ2-7	TRBD2	CASSLVRPAGGTEQYF	TGTGCCAGCAGCTTAGTCCGGCCAGCGGGGGGGACAGAGCAGTACTTC
TRBV12-3/TRBV12-4	few	TRBJ2-3	NA	CASRYRDGYTDTQYF	TGTGCCAGCAGGTACCGGGACGGCTACACAGATACGCAGTATTTT
TRBV9	NA	TRBJ2-2	NA	CASSATGQGGLFF	TGTGCCAGCAGCGCGACAGGGCAGGGGGGGCTGTTTTTT
TRBV12-3/TRBV12-4	NA	TRBJ2-7	NA	CASSNNYEQYF	TGTGCCAGCAGTAATAACTACGAGCAGTACTTC
TRBV12-3/TRBV12-4	NA	TRBJ2-3	TRBD2	CASSQRLADYTDTQYF	TGTGCCAGCAGTCAACGACTAGCGGATTACACAGATACGCAGTATTTT
TRBV12-3/TRBV12-4	NA	TRBJ2-7	TRBD1	CASRRQGRRYEQYF	TGTGCCAGCAGAAGACAGGGGAGGAGGTACGAGCAGTACTTC
TRBV3-1	NA	TRBJ2-7	TRBD2	CASSQMGTSGIYEQYF	TGTGCCAGCAGCCAGATGGGGACTAGCGGGATATACGAGCAGTACTTC
TRBV3-1	once	TRBJ2-4	TRBD2	CASSRLAGGSKNIQYF	TGTGCCAGCAGCCGACTAGCGGGGGGTTCCAAAAACATTCAGTACTTC
TRBV5-1	NA	TRBJ2-1	TRBD1	CASSPRTGENEQFF	TGCGCCAGCAGCCCCCGAACAGGGGAGAATGAGCAGTTCTTC
TRBV5-1	NA	TRBJ2-5	NA	CASSLVSKETQYF	TGCGCCAGCAGCTTGGTCAGCAAAGAGACCCAGTACTTC
TRBV7-2	few	TRBJ1-2	NA	CASSLFLGADLNYGYTF	TGTGCCAGCAGCTTATTTCTGGGGGCCGATCTTAACTATGGCTACACCTTC
TRBV20-1	few	TRBJ2-2	NA	CSARDKTRGAVTGELFF	TGCAGTGCTAGAGATAAGACCCGGGGGGCGGTCACCGGGGAGCTGTTTTTT
TRBV20-1	NA	TRBJ2-5	NA	CSSTRGGEETQYF	TGCAGCTCAACAAGGGGGGGAGAAGAGACCCAGTACTTC
TRBV5-6	NA	TRBJ2-7	NA	CASSLYKPYEQYF	TGTGCCAGCAGCTTGTACAAGCCCTACGAGCAGTACTTC
TRBV5-4	NA	TRBJ1-1	NA	CASSTHLNTEAFF	TGTGCCAGCAGCACCCATTTGAACACTGAAGCTTTCTTT
TRBV28	NA	TRBJ2-1	NA	CASRAVYNEQFF	TGTGCCAGCAGGGCCGTCTACAATGAGCAGTTCTTC
TRBV7-6	few	TRBJ1-2	NA	CASSFGPGGYGYTF	TGTGCCAGCAGCTTCGGACCCGGAGGTTATGGCTACACCTTC